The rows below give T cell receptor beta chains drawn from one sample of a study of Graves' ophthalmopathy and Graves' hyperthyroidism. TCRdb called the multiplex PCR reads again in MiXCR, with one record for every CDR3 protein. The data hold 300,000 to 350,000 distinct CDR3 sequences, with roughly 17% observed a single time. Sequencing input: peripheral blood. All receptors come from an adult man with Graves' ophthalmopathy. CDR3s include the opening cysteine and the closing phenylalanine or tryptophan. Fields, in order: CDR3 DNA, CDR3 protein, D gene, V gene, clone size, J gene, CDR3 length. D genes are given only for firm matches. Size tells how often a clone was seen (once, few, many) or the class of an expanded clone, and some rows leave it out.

cdr3_nt: TGCAGTGCTAGTGCAGGGGGCTATGGCTACACCTTC; cdr3_aa: CSASAGGYGYTF; d_call: TRBD1; v_call: TRBV20-1; clone_size: many; j_call: TRBJ1-2; cdr3_length: 12
cdr3_nt: TGTGCCTGGAGCTTTAGGACAGGGTCCGGTCAGCCCCAGCATTTT; cdr3_aa: CAWSFRTGSGQPQHF; d_call: TRBD1; v_call: TRBV30; clone_size: many; j_call: TRBJ1-5; cdr3_length: 15
cdr3_nt: TGTGCCAGCAGCATATCAGGGGAGAGCACTGAAGCTTTCTTT; cdr3_aa: CASSISGESTEAFF; d_call: .; v_call: TRBV5-6; clone_size: many; j_call: TRBJ1-1; cdr3_length: 14
cdr3_nt: TGCAGTGCTAGCGATGGAACCTACGAGCAGTACTTC; cdr3_aa: CSASDGTYEQYF; d_call: .; v_call: TRBV20-1; clone_size: few; j_call: TRBJ2-7; cdr3_length: 12
cdr3_nt: TGTGCCAGCAGTTTTTACGGGGACTTTCAGCCCCAGCATTTT; cdr3_aa: CASSFYGDFQPQHF; d_call: .; v_call: TRBV28; clone_size: few; j_call: TRBJ1-5; cdr3_length: 14
cdr3_nt: TGTGCCAGCAGCTTTAATAACGATCAGCCCCAGCATTTT; cdr3_aa: CASSFNNDQPQHF; d_call: .; v_call: TRBV11-1; clone_size: many; j_call: TRBJ1-5; cdr3_length: 13
cdr3_nt: TGTGCCAGCAGGAGAACAAGGTTGGTCTCCGAGCAGTACTTC; cdr3_aa: CASRRTRLVSEQYF; d_call: .; v_call: TRBV6-2/TRBV6-3; clone_size: many; j_call: TRBJ2-7; cdr3_length: 14
cdr3_nt: TGTGCCAGCAGTTCCCTTGGACTAGCTGCGTCACGGCAGTACTTC; cdr3_aa: CASSSLGLAASRQYF; d_call: TRBD2; v_call: TRBV12-3/TRBV12-4; clone_size: many; j_call: TRBJ2-7; cdr3_length: 15
cdr3_nt: TGTGCCAGCCCGGGATTGTACCTCCACGAGCAGTACTTC; cdr3_aa: CASPGLYLHEQYF; d_call: .; v_call: TRBV6-5; clone_size: many; j_call: TRBJ2-7; cdr3_length: 13
cdr3_nt: TGTGCCAGCAGTTACGCGGGGAACTATGGCTACACCTTC; cdr3_aa: CASSYAGNYGYTF; d_call: .; v_call: TRBV6-5; clone_size: many; j_call: TRBJ1-2; cdr3_length: 13
cdr3_nt: TGTGCCAGCAGTTTTGCCGCGTCAGGCAATCAGCCCCAGCATTTT; cdr3_aa: CASSFAASGNQPQHF; d_call: .; v_call: TRBV12-3/TRBV12-4; clone_size: many; j_call: TRBJ1-5; cdr3_length: 15
cdr3_nt: TGTGCCAGCAGTCGGACAGAAAACTCCTACGAGCAGTACTTC; cdr3_aa: CASSRTENSYEQYF; d_call: .; v_call: TRBV12-3/TRBV12-4; clone_size: many; j_call: TRBJ2-7; cdr3_length: 14
cdr3_nt: TGTGCCAGCAGTACGCCGACAGTTTTGGGCGCTTTCTTT; cdr3_aa: CASSTPTVLGAFF; d_call: .; v_call: TRBV6-1; clone_size: many; j_call: TRBJ1-1; cdr3_length: 13
cdr3_nt: TGTGCCAGCAGTGATCCCACCCCGGCGGGAGGGCGGGAGACCCAGTACTTC; cdr3_aa: CASSDPTPAGGRETQYF; d_call: TRBD2; v_call: TRBV25-1; clone_size: many; j_call: TRBJ2-5; cdr3_length: 17
cdr3_nt: TGCGCCAGCAGGGGTGGGGCAGAAGTAATCACTGAAGCTTTCTTT; cdr3_aa: CASRGGAEVITEAFF; d_call: .; v_call: TRBV10-2; clone_size: many; j_call: TRBJ1-1; cdr3_length: 15
cdr3_nt: TGTGCCAGCATCGACCCCTTCCAAGAGACCCAGTACTTC; cdr3_aa: CASIDPFQETQYF; d_call: .; v_call: TRBV2; clone_size: .; j_call: TRBJ2-5; cdr3_length: 13
cdr3_nt: TGTGCCTGGAGTCCGAGAGGGTCCTATAATTCACCCCTCCACTTT; cdr3_aa: CAWSPRGSYNSPLHF; d_call: .; v_call: TRBV30; clone_size: many; j_call: TRBJ1-6; cdr3_length: 15
cdr3_nt: TGTGCCAGCAGCTTAGGAGTAGCGGAGGGCGCCGGGGAGCTGTTTTTT; cdr3_aa: CASSLGVAEGAGELFF; d_call: .; v_call: TRBV11-2; clone_size: many; j_call: TRBJ2-2; cdr3_length: 16
cdr3_nt: TGCGCCAGCAGCTTGGAGGGGTTGTGGGGAGTTGGCCAGTACTTC; cdr3_aa: CASSLEGLWGVGQYF; d_call: .; v_call: TRBV5-1; clone_size: many; j_call: TRBJ2-5; cdr3_length: 15
cdr3_nt: TGTGCCACCAGCTCCGGGAGGGGATATGGCTACACCTTC; cdr3_aa: CATSSGRGYGYTF; d_call: .; v_call: TRBV15; clone_size: .; j_call: TRBJ1-2; cdr3_length: 13
cdr3_nt: TGCGCCAGCAGCTTTGGACCAGGGGTTACTGAAGCTTTCTTT; cdr3_aa: CASSFGPGVTEAFF; d_call: .; v_call: TRBV5-1; clone_size: many; j_call: TRBJ1-1; cdr3_length: 14
cdr3_nt: TGCAGCGTTGGGCAGGCTGACTCCTACGAGCAGTACTTC; cdr3_aa: CSVGQADSYEQYF; d_call: .; v_call: TRBV29-1; clone_size: many; j_call: TRBJ2-7; cdr3_length: 13
cdr3_nt: TGTGCCAGCAGCGTGACCGGGACAGCTCACACTGAAGCTTTCTTT; cdr3_aa: CASSVTGTAHTEAFF; d_call: TRBD1; v_call: TRBV9; clone_size: many; j_call: TRBJ1-1; cdr3_length: 15
cdr3_nt: TGTGCCAGTAGTGCCCGGACAGGCCTGAACACCGGGGAGCTGTTTTTT; cdr3_aa: CASSARTGLNTGELFF; d_call: TRBD1; v_call: TRBV19; clone_size: many; j_call: TRBJ2-2; cdr3_length: 16
cdr3_nt: TGTGCCAGCAGTCTCCGGACTAGCGGCGAGCCAGCCAAAAACATTCAGTACTTC; cdr3_aa: CASSLRTSGEPAKNIQYF; d_call: TRBD2; v_call: TRBV6-1; clone_size: .; j_call: TRBJ2-4; cdr3_length: 18
cdr3_nt: TGCGCCAGCAGCCATTCCTTCGGGGCAGGGCGCTACGAACAGTACTTC; cdr3_aa: CASSHSFGAGRYEQYF; d_call: .; v_call: TRBV4-1; clone_size: many; j_call: TRBJ2-7; cdr3_length: 16